This TCR beta chain comes out of a study of T cells in Graves' hyperthyroidism and ophthalmopathy. The study's findings and limits: Blood shared most expanded thyroid clonotypes above 0.001.

The V gene end was trimmed by 5 bases and the J gene end by 4 bases; junction bases not matched to a gene: 9. The germline gives CDR1 SGHAT, CDR2 FQNNGV. The CDR3 loop spans 15 amino acids. This clonotype was detected many times. Its antigen is still unknown. RNA transcripts were the template for amplifying TCR beta CDR3 regions. Initially, a first-round RT-PCR of the TCR CDR3 employed the HTBI primer set. One entry per CDR3 protein results from TCRdb running MiXCR on the multiplex PCR reads. The sample holds about 640,000 distinct CDR3 sequences, around 21% seen once. V and J are TRBV11-2 and TRBJ2-5; 8 positions agree with TRBD1. The sample comprised blood. This TCR derives from a man aged 25-40 years with Graves' ophthalmopathy. CDR3 protein: CASSRTTGTGETQYF. The CDR3 nucleotides are TGTGCCAGCAGCCGTACAACCGGGACAGGAGAGACCCAGTACTTC.